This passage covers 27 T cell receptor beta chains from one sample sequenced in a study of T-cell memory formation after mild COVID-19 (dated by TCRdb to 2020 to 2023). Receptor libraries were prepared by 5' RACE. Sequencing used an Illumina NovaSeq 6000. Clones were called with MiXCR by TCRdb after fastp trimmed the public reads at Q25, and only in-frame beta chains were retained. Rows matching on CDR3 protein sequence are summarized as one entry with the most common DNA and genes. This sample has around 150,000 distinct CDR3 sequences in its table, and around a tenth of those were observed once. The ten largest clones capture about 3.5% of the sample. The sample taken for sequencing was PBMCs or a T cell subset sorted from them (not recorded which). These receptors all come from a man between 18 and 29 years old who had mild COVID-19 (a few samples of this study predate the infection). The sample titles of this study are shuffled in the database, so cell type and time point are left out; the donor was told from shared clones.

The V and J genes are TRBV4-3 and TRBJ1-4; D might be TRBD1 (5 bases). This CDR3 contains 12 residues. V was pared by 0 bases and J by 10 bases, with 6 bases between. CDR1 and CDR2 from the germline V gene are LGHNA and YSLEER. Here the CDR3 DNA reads TGCGCCAGCAGCCAAGATAGGGGAAAACTGTTTTTT. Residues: CASSQDRGKLFF.

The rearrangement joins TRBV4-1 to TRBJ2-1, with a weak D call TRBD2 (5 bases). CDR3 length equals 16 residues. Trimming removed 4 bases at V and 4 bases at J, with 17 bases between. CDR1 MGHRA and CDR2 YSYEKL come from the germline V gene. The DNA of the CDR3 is TGCGCCAGCAGCCCGAGCCGCTACGGGGAATACAATGAGCAGTTCTTC. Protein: CASSPSRYGEYNEQFF.

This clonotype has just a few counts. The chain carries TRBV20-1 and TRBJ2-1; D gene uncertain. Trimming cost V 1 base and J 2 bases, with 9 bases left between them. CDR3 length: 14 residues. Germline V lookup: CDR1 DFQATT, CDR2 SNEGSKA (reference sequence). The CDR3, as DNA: TGCAGTGCTAGAGGGACGGTCACCTACAATGAGCAGTTCTTC. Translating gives CSARGTVTYNEQFF.

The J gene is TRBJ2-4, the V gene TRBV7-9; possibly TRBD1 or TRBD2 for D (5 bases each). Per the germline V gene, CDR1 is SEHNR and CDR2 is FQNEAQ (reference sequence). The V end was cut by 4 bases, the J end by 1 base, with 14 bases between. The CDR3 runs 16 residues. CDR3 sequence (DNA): TGTGCCAGCAGCTCCTACGAGGGGAGTGCCAAAAACATTCAGTACTTC. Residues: CASSSYEGSAKNIQYF.

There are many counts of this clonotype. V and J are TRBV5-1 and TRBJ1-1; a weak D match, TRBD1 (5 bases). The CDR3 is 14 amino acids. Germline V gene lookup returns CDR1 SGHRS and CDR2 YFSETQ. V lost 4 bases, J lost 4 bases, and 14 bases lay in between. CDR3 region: CASSPGEGTTEAFF. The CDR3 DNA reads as TGCGCCAGCAGCCCCGGTGAGGGGACCACTGAAGCTTTCTTT. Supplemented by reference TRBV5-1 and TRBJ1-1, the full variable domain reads KAGVTQTPRYLIKTRGQQVTLSCSPISGHRSVSWYQQTPGQGLQFLFEYFSETQRNKGNFPGRFSGRQFSNSRSEMNVSTLELGDSALYLCASSPGEGTTEAFFGQGTRLTVV.

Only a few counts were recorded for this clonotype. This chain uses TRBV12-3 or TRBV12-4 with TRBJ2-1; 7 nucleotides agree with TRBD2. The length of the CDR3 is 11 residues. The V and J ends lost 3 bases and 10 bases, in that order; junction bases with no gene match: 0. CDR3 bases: TGTGCCAGCAGTTTTAGCGGGGAGCAGTTCTTC. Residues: CASSFSGEQFF.

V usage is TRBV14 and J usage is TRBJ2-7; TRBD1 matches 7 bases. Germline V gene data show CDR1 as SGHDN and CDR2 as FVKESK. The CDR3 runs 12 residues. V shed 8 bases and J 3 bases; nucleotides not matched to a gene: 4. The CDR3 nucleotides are TGTGCCAGCGGACAGGCCAACTACGAGCAGTACTTC. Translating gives CASGQANYEQYF.

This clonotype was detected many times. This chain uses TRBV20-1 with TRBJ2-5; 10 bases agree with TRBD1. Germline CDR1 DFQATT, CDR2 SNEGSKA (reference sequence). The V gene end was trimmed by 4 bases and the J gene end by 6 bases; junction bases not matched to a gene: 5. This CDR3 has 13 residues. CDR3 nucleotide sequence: TGCAGTGCTACCGGGACAGGGGTAAAGACCCAGTACTTC. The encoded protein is CSATGTGVKTQYF.

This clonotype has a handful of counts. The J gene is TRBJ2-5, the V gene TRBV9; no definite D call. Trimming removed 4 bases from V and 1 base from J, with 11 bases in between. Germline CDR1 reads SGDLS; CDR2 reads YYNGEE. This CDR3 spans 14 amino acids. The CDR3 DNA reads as TGTGCCAGCAGCATCACGCAAACCCAAGAGACCCAGTACTTC. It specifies CASSITQTQETQYF. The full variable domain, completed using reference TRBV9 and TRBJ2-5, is DSGVTQTPKHLITATGQRVTLRCSPRSGDLSVYWYQQSLDQGLQFLIQYYNGEERAKGNILERFSAQQFPDLHSELNLSSLELGDSALYFCASSITQTQETQYFGPGTRLLVL.

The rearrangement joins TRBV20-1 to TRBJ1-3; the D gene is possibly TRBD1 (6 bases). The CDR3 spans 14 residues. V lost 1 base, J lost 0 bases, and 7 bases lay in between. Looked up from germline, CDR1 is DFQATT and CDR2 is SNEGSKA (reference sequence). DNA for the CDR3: TGCAGTGCTAGAGGGACAGCCTCTGGAAACACCATATATTTT. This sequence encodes CSARGTASGNTIYF.

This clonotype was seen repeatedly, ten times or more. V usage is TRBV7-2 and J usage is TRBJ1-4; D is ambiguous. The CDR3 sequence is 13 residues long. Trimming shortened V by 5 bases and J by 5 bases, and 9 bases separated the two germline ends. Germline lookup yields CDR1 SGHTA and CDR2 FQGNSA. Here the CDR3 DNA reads TGTGCCAGCAGCAGGGCTATCAATGAAAAACTGTTTTTT. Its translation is CASSRAINEKLFF.

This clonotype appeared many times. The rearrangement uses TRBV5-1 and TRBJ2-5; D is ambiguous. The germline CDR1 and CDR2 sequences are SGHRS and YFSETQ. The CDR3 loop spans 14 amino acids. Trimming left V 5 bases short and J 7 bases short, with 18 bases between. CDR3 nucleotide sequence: TGCGCCAGCAGGTCGGGCGGAGACCGGGCGACCCAGTACTTC. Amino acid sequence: CASRSGGDRATQYF. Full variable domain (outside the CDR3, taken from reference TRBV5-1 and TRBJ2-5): KAGVTQTPRYLIKTRGQQVTLSCSPISGHRSVSWYQQTPGQGLQFLFEYFSETQRNKGNFPGRFSGRQFSNSRSEMNVSTLELGDSALYLCASRSGGDRATQYFGPGTRLLVL.

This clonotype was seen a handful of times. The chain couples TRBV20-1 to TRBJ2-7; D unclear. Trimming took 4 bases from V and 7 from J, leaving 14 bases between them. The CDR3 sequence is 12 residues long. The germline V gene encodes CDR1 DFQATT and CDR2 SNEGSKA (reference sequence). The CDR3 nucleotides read TGCAGTGCTACCCACCGGGCTGATGAGCAGTACTTC. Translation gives CSATHRADEQYF.

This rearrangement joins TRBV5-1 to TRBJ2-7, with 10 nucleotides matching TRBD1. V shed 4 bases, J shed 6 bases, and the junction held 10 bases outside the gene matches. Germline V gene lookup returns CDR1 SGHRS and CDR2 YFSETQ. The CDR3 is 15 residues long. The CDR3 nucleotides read TGCGCCAGCAGCGCTCCGGGACAGGGGTCTTCCGAGCAGTACTTC. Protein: CASSAPGQGSSEQYF.

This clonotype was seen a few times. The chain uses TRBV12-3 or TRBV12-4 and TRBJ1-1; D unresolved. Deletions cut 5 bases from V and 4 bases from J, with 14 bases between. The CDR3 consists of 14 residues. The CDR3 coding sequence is TGTGCCAGCAGTCCCCACAACGACGGCACTGAAGCTTTCTTT. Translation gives CASSPHNDGTEAFF.

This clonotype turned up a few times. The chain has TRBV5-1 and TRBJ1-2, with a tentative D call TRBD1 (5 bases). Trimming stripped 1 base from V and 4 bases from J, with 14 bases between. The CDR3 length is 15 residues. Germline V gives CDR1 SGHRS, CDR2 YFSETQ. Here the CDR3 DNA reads TGCGCCAGCAGCTTGAGCCCAGGGTCGGGCTATGGCTACACCTTC. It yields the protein CASSLSPGSGYGYTF.

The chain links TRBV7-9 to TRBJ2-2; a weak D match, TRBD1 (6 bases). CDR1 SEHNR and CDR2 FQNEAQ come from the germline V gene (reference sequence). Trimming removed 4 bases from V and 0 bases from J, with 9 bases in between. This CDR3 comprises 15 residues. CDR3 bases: TGTGCCAGCAGCTGGGGGACAACGAACACCGGGGAGCTGTTTTTT. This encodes CASSWGTTNTGELFF.

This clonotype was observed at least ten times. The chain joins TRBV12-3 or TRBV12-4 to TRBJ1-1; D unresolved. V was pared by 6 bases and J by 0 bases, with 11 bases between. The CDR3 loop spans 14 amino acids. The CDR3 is CASRHRRLNTEAFF. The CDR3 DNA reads TGTGCCAGCAGACACCGGAGGCTGAACACTGAAGCTTTCTTT.

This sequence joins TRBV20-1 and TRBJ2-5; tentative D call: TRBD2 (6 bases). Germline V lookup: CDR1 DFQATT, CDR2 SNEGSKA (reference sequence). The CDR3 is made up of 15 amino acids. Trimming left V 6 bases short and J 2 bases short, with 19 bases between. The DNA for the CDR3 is TGCAGTGCCCCGCGTCGCCCTAGCGATCAAGAGACCCAGTACTTC. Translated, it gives CSAPRRPSDQETQYF.

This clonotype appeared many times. CDR3 sequence reads: CASSYGGEGSYTF. For the CDR3, the DNA is TGTGCCAGCAGTTACGGTGGGGAAGGTAGCTACACCTTC. This chain joins TRBV6-2 or TRBV6-3 and TRBJ1-2; D unclear. Germline V CDR1 and CDR2: MNHEY, SVGEGT. Trimming removed 2 bases at V and 9 bases at J, with 13 bases between. The CDR3 spans 13 residues.

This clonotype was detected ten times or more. The DNA for the CDR3 is TGTGCCAGCAGCTTACGTTCAGGGGCCGGGACCTACGAGCAGTACTTC. Residues: CASSLRSGAGTYEQYF. The chain joins TRBV7-6 to TRBJ2-7; tentative D call: TRBD1 (6 bases). The germline V gene has CDR1 SGHVS and CDR2 FNYEAQ. The V end lost 2 bases, the J end lost 2 bases, and 16 bases lay between the germline ends. This CDR3 is built from 16 residues.

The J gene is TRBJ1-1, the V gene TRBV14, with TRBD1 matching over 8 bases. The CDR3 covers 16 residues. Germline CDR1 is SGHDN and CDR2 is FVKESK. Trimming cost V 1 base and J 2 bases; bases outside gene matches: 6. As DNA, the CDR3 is TGTGCCAGCAGCCAAGCCCCGGGACAGGCCAACACTGAAGCTTTCTTT. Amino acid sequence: CASSQAPGQANTEAFF.

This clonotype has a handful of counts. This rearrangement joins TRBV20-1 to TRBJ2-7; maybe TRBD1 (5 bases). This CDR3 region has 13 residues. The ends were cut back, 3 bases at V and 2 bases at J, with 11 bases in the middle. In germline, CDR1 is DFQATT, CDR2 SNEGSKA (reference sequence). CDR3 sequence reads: CSASSDRTYEQYV. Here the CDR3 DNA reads TGCAGTGCTAGCTCCGACAGAACCTACGAGCAGTACGTC.

This CDR3 reads CASIKPEQETQYF. The CDR3 DNA sequence: TGCGCCAGCATAAAGCCAGAACAAGAGACCCAGTACTTC. V usage is TRBV10-1 and J usage is TRBJ2-5; D gene uncertain. V lost 7 bases and J lost 2, with 11 bases in between. Germline V gene sequence: CDR1 WNHNN, CDR2 SYGVQD (reference sequence). The CDR3 loop spans 13 amino acids.

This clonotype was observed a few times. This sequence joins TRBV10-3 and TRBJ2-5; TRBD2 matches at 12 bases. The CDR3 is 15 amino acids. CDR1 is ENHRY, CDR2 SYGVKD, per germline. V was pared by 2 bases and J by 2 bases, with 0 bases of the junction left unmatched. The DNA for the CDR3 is TGTGCCATCAGTGAGGGGACTAGCGGGCAAGAGACCCAGTACTTC. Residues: CAISEGTSGQETQYF.

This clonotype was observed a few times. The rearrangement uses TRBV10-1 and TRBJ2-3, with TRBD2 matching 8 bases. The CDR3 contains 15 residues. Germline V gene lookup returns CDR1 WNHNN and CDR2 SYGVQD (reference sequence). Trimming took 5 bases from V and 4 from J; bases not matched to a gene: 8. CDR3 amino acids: CASSPVAGGSDTQYF. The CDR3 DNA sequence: TGCGCCAGCAGTCCCGTGGCGGGGGGATCAGATACGCAGTATTTT.

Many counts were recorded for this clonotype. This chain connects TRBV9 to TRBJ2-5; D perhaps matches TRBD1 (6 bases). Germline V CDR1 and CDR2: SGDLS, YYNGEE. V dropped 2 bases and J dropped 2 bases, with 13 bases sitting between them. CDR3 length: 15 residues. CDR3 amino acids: CASSVGRGGQETQYF. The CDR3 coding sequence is TGTGCCAGCAGCGTGGGTAGAGGGGGACAAGAGACCCAGTACTTC. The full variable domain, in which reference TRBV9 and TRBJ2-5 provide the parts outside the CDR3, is DSGVTQTPKHLITATGQRVTLRCSPRSGDLSVYWYQQSLDQGLQFLIQYYNGEERAKGNILERFSAQQFPDLHSELNLSSLELGDSALYFCASSVGRGGQETQYFGPGTRLLVL.